Here is one T cell receptor (beta chain) with its context. Its antigen remains unknown. Per the germline V gene, CDR1 is KGHSH and CDR2 is LQKENI. The CDR3 has 13 amino acids. The V and J ends lost 5 bases and 8 bases respectively, with 12 bases between them. The assay was immunoSEQ multiplex PCR, and TCRdb's table has in-frame clones only and misses some. In the table there are some 1,400,000 clones, around 95% of which are singletons. The sample comes from a study of shared clonotypes between healthy human individuals. Study details: The cohort had two women and a few men, ages 18 to 49. Each donor contributed plates that comprised three CD4 naive, three CD4 memory, two CD8 naive and one CD8 memory.

General study results and limits: Represented diversity, genetic and exposure-history alike, was limited by few donors. Naive subsets typically showed greater estimated richness than memory subsets.

The genes are TRBV18 and TRBJ1-4; D call uncertain. The clonotype was recovered from a man aged 25-45 years in good health. The specimen was naive CD4+ T cells sorted from blood. Subset here: CD45RA+ positively selected. Written as DNA, the CDR3 is TGTGCCAGCTCAATCCTGGACGGGGAAAAACTGTTTTTT. This gives the protein CASSILDGEKLFF.